A selection of T cell receptor beta chains follows, all from one sample in a study of blood T cell repertoires in COVID-19. The method was immunoSEQ multiplex PCR; TCRdb's version includes in-frame clones alone and lacks a portion of them. The sample gives approximately 150,000 clones, around 80% of which show up once; about 7.2% is in the top ten. Material for sequencing was peripheral blood. The receptors originated from a woman aged 45-59 years in a cohort sampled during active or convalescent COVID-19. Each CDR3 is given with its conserved first and last residue. D genes are given only for firm matches. Clone size is stated in some rows and not others, as once, few, many or a class when expanded.

clone_size j_call d_call v_call cdr3_aa cdr3_nt
- TRBJ2-3 TRBD2 TRBV6-2/TRBV6-3 CASSPRRGVTDTQYF TGTGCCAGCAGCCCCAGGCGGGGGGTTACAGATACGCAGTATTTT
few TRBJ2-6 - TRBV2 CASSDVRVGANVLTF TGTGCCAGCAGTGATGTCCGGGTTGGGGCCAACGTCCTGACTTTC
- TRBJ1-6 - TRBV5-1 CASSLRDKSNSPLHF TGCGCCAGCAGCTTGAGGGACAAGAGTAATTCACCCCTCCACTTT
- TRBJ1-5 TRBD1 TRBV29-1 CSVATGVGSNQPQHF TGCAGCGTTGCGACAGGGGTAGGAAGCAATCAGCCCCAGCATTTT
- TRBJ1-2 TRBD1 TRBV2 CASSEARRQGANYGYTF TGTGCCAGCAGTGAAGCCCGACGACAGGGGGCGAACTATGGCTACACCTTC
- TRBJ2-2 TRBD1 TRBV10-3 CAIKGTGTGELFF TGTGCCATCAAGGGGACAGGGACCGGGGAGCTGTTTTTT
- TRBJ2-3 - TRBV7-3 CASSPGVKTDTQYF TGTGCCAGCAGCCCGGGGGTTAAAACAGATACGCAGTATTTT
- TRBJ1-1 - TRBV14 CASSRRAGTEAFF TGTGCCAGCAGCCGAAGGGCAGGGACTGAAGCTTTCTTT
- TRBJ1-5 TRBD1 TRBV2 CASCWTGEDQPQHF TGTGCCAGCTGTTGGACAGGGGAGGATCAGCCCCAGCATTTT
- TRBJ2-3 - TRBV3-1/TRBV3-2 CASSQTTPASTDTQYF TGTGCCAGCAGCCAAACTACACCGGCTAGCACAGATACGCAGTATTTT
- TRBJ1-3 - TRBV7-2 CASTWGDSGNTIYF TGTGCCAGCACCTGGGGGGATTCTGGAAACACCATATATTTT
few TRBJ1-1 TRBD1 TRBV7-8 CASSLRQGQFIPNTEAFF TGTGCCAGCAGCTTGAGGCAGGGACAGTTCATTCCGAACACTGAAGCTTTCTTT
once TRBJ1-4 TRBD1 TRBV5-6 CASSRQGQGEKLFF TGTGCCAGCAGCCGACAGGGGCAAGGTGAAAAACTGTTTTTT
- TRBJ1-3 - TRBV18 CASSPLDTGASGNTIYF TGTGCCAGCTCACCTCTAGATACAGGCGCCTCTGGAAACACCATATATTTT
- TRBJ1-2 TRBD1 TRBV9 CASSVGVDRVGYTF TGTGCCAGCAGCGTAGGGGTGGACAGGGTGGGCTACACCTTC
- TRBJ1-1 - TRBV27 CASRPTGRPKTGLQAFF TGTGCCAGCAGACCTACAGGGAGACCGAAAACGGGGCTGCAAGCTTTCTTT
- TRBJ2-5 - TRBV5-1 CASSLGQVQETQYF TGCGCCAGCAGCTTGGGTCAGGTCCAAGAGACCCAGTACTTC
- TRBJ2-3 TRBD1 TRBV29-1 CSVKEDRVTDTQYF TGCAGCGTTAAAGAGGACAGGGTAACAGATACGCAGTATTTT
once TRBJ1-2 TRBD1 TRBV28 CASSLPNRGSGYTF TGTGCCAGCAGTTTACCTAACAGGGGGTCTGGCTACACCTTC
- TRBJ1-1 - TRBV5-1 CASSLGGAPEAFF TGCGCCAGCAGCTTGGGCGGGGCCCCTGAAGCTTTCTTT
- TRBJ2-5 TRBD2 TRBV18 CASSGGGQETQYF TGTGCCAGCTCAGGCGGGGGCCAAGAGACCCAGTACTTC
once TRBJ2-5 - TRBV10-3 CAIGRDSQETQYF TGTGCCATAGGAAGGGACTCCCAAGAGACCCAGTACTTC
- TRBJ1-1 - TRBV12-3/TRBV12-4 CASSSYTEAFF TGTGCCAGCAGCTCGTACACTGAAGCTTTCTTT
- TRBJ1-2 TRBD1 TRBV5-1 CASSLLGQGMGYGYTF TGCGCCAGCAGCTTGTTGGGACAGGGGATGGGCTATGGCTACACCTTC
- TRBJ1-2 TRBD1 TRBV4-1 CASSQRTGPYGYTF TGCGCCAGCAGCCAACGGACAGGGCCCTATGGCTACACCTTC
once TRBJ1-1 TRBD1 TRBV6-4 CASSPDRFMNTEAFF TGTGCCAGCAGCCCGGACAGGTTCATGAACACTGAAGCTTTCTTT
once TRBJ1-3 - TRBV6-1 CASSERYSGNTIYF TGTGCCAGCAGTGAGCGCTACTCTGGAAACACCATATATTTT